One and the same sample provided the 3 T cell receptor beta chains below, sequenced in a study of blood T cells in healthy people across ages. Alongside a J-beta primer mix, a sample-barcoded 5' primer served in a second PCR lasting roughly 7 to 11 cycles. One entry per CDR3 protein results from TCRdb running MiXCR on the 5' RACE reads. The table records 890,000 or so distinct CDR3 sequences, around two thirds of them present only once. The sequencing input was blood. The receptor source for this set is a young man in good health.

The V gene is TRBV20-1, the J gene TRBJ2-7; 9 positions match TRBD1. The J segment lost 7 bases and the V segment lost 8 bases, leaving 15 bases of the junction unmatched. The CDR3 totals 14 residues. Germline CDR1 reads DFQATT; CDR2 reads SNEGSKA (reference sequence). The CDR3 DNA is TGCAGTTCTATTCCGGGACAGGGAAACAATGAGCAGTACTTC. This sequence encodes CSSIPGQGNNEQYF.

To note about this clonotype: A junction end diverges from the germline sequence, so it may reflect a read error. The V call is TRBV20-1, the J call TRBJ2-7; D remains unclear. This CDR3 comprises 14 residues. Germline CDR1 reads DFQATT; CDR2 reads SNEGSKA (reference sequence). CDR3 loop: CSAREPRPPYEQYF. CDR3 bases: TGCAGTGCCAGAGAGCCTAGGCCGCCCTACGAGCAGTACTTC.

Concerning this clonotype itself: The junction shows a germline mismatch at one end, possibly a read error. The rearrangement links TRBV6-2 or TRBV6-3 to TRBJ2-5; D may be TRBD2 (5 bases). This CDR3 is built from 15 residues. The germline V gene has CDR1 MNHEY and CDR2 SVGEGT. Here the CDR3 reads CASRNEGATQEAQYF. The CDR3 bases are TGTGCCAGCAGAAATGAGGGAGCGACCCAAGAGGCCCAGTACTTC.